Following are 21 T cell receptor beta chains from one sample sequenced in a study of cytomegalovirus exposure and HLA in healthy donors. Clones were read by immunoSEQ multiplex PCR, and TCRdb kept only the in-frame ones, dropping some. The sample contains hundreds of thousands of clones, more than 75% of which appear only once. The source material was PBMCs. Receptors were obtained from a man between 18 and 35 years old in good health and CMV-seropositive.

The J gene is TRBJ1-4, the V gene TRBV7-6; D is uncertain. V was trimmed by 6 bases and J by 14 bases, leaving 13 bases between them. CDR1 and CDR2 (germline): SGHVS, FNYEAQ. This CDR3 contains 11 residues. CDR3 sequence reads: CASRAPKGLFF. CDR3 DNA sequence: TGTGCCAGCAGGGCCCCGAAAGGCCTGTTTTTT.

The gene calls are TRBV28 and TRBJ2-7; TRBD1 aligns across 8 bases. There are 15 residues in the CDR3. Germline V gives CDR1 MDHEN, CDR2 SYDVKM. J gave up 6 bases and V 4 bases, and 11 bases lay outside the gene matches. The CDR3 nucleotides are TGTGCCAGCAGTTCCCACCGGACAGGGTCGGGCGAGCAGTACTTC. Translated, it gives CASSSHRTGSGEQYF.

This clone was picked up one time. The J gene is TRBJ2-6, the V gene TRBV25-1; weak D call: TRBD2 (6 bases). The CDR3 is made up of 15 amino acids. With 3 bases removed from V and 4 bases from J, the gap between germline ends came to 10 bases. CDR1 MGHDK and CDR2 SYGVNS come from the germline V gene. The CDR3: CASSDGGKGANVLTF. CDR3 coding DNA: TGTGCCAGCAGTGATGGCGGGAAAGGGGCCAACGTCCTGACTTTC. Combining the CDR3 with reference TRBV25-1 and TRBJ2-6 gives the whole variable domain EADIYQTPRYLVIGTGKKITLECSQTMGHDKMYWYQQDPGMELHLIHYSYGVNSTEKGDLSSESTVSRIRTEHFPLTLESARPSHTSQYLCASSDGGKGANVLTFGAGSRLTVL.

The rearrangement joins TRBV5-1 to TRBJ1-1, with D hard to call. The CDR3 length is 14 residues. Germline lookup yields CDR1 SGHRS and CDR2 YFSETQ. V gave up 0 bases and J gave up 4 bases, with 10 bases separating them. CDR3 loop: CASSLDSLGTEAFF. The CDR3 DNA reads TGCGCCAGCAGCTTGGACAGCCTGGGCACTGAAGCTTTCTTT.

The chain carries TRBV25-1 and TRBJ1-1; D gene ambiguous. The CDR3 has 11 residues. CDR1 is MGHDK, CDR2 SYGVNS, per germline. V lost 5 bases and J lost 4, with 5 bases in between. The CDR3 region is CASSYLTEAFF. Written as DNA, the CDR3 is TGTGCCAGCAGTTATCTCACTGAAGCTTTCTTT.

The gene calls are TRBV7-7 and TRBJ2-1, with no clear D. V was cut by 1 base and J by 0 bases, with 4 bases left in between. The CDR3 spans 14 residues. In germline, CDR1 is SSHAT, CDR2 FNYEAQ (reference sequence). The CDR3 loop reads CASSLGSSYNEQFF. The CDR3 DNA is TGTGCCAGCAGCTTAGGGAGCTCCTACAATGAGCAGTTCTTC.

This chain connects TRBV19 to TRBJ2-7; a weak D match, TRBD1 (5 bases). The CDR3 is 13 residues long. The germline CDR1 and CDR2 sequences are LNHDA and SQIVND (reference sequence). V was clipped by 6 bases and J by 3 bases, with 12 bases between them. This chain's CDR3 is CASSQQGVYEQYF. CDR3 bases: TGTGCCAGTAGCCAGCAAGGGGTCTACGAGCAGTACTTC. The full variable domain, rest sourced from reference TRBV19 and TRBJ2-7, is DGGITQSPKYLFRKEGQNVTLSCEQNLNHDAMYWYRQDPGQGLRLIYYSQIVNDFQKGDIAEGYSVSREKKESFPLTVTSAQKNPTAFYLCASSQQGVYEQYFGPGTRLTVT.

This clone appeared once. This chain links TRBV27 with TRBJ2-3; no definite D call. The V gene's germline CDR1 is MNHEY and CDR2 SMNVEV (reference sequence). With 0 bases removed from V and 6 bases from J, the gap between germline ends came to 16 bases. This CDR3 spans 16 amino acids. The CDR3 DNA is TGTGCCAGCAGTTTATCGAGAATAGTGGGTATGGATACGCAGTATTTT. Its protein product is CASSLSRIVGMDTQYF.

CDR3 region: CASSPQGLRANTEAFF. The CDR3, as DNA: TGTGCCAGCAGCCCGCAAGGACTTCGGGCGAACACTGAAGCTTTCTTT. This chain joins TRBV7-2 and TRBJ1-1, with D unclear. The germline V gene has CDR1 SGHTA and CDR2 FQGNSA. The CDR3 runs 16 residues. V was trimmed by 5 bases and J by 1 base, leaving 17 bases between them.

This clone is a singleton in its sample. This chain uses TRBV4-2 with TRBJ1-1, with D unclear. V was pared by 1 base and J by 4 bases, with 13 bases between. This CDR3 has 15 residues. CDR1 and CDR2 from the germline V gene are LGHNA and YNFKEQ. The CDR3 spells CASSQGSWRGTEAFF. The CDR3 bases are TGTGCCAGCAGCCAAGGTAGTTGGAGAGGCACTGAAGCTTTCTTT.

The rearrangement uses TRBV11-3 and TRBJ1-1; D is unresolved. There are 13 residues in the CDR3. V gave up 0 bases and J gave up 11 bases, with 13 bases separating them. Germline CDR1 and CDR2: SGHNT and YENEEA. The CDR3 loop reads CASSLDGLSGAFF. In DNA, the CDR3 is TGTGCCAGCAGCTTAGACGGCCTGTCAGGCGCTTTCTTT.

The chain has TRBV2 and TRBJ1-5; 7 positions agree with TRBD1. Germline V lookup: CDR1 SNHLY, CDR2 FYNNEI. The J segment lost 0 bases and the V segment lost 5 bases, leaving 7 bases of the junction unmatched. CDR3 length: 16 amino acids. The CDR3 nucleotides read TGTGCCAGCAGTTATACGGGACAGTATAGCAATCAGCCCCAGCATTTT. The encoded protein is CASSYTGQYSNQPQHF.

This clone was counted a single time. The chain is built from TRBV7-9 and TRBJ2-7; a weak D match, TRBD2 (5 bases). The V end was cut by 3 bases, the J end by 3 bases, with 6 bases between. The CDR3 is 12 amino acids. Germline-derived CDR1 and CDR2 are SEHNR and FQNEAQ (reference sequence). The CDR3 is CASSFGSYEQYF. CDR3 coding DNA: TGTGCCAGCAGCTTTGGGAGCTACGAGCAGTACTTC.

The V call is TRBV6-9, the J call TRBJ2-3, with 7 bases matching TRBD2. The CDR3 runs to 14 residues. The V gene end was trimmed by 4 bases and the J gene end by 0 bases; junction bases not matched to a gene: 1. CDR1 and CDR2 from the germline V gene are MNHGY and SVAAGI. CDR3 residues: CASSSAGSTDTQYF. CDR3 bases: TGTGCCAGCAGTTCAGCGGGAAGCACAGATACGCAGTATTTT.

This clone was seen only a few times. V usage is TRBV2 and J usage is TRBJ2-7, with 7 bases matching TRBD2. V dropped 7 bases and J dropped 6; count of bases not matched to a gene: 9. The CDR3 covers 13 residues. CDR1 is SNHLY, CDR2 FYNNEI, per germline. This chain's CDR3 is CASNRAGVGEQYF. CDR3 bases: TGTGCCAGCAATCGGGCGGGAGTCGGCGAGCAGTACTTC.

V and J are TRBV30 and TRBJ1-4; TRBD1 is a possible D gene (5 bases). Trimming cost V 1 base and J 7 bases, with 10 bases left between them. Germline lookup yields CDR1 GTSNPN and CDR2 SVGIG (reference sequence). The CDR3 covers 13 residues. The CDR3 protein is CAWSGGDAEKLFF. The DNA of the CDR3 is TGTGCCTGGAGTGGAGGGGATGCTGAAAAACTGTTTTTT. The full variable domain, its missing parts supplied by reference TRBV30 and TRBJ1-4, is SQTIHQWPATLVQPVGSPLSLECTVEGTSNPNLYWYRQAAGRGLQLLFYSVGIGQISSEVPQNLSASRPQDRQFILSSKKLLLSDSGFYLCAWSGGDAEKLFFGSGTQLSVL.

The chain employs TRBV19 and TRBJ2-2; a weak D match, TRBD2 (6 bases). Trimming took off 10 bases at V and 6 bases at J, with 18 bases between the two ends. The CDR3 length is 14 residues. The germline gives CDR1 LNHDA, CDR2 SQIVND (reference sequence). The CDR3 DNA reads TGTGCCACCAGTTTGACTAGTCTCGCCGGGGAGCTGTTTTTT. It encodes CATSLTSLAGELFF.

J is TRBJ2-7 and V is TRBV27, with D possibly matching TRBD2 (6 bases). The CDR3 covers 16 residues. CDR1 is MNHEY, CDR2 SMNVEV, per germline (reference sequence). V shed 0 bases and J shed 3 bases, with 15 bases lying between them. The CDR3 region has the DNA TGTGCCAGCAGTTTATCACTAGCCGCCTCCTACTACGAGCAGTACTTC. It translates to CASSLSLAASYYEQYF.

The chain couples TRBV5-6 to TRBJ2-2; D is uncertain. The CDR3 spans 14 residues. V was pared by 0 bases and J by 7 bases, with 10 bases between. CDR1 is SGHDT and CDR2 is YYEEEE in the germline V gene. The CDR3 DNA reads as TGTGCCAGCAGCTTGGGCGGATTTGGCGGGGAGCTGTTTTTT. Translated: CASSLGGFGGELFF. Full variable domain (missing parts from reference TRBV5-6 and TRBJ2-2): DAGVTQSPTHLIKTRGQQVTLRCSPKSGHDTVSWYQQALGQGPQFIFQYYEEEERQRGNFPDRFSGHQFPNYSSELNVNALLLGDSALYLCASSLGGFGGELFFGEGSRLTVL.

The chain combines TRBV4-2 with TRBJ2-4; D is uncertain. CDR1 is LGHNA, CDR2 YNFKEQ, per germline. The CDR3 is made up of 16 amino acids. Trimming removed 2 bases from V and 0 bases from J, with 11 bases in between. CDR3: CASSQSRYLAKNIQYF. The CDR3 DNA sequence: TGTGCCAGCAGCCAATCACGCTACTTAGCCAAAAACATTCAGTACTTC.

CDR3 nucleotides: TGTGCCATCAGTGAGTCCGCAGATACGCAGTATTTT. Protein product: CAISESADTQYF. This sequence joins TRBV10-3 and TRBJ2-3; the D is unclear. The CDR3 sequence is 12 residues long. The germline CDR1 and CDR2 sequences are ENHRY and SYGVKD. The V end was cut by 0 bases, the J end by 4 bases, with 2 bases between.